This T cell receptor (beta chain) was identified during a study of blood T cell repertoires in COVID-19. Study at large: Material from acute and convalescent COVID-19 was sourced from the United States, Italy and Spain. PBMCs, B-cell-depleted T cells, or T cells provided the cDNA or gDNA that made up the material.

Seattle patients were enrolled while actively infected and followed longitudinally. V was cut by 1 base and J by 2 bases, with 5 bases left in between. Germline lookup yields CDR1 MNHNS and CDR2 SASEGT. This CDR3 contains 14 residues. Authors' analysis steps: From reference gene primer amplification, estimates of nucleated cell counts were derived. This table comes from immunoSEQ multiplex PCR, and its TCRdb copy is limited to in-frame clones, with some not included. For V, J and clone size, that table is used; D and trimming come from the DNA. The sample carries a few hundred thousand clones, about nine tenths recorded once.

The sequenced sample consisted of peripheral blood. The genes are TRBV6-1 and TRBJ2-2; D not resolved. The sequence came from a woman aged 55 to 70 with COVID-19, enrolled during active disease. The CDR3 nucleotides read TGTGCCAGCAGTGAAGGTTTAAACACCGGGGAGCTGTTTTTT. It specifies CASSEGLNTGELFF.